One T cell receptor (beta chain) is described in this entry. The entry originates in a study of blood T cell repertoires in COVID-19. The CDR3 consists of 13 residues. V was trimmed by 6 bases and J by 1 base, leaving 9 bases between them. Germline loops: CDR1 MNHEY, CDR2 SVGAGI. The method was immunoSEQ multiplex PCR; TCRdb's version includes in-frame clones alone and lacks a portion of them. This sample has some 220,000 clones, with about 85% found just once. Cohort 3 donors counted as recovered after two negative PCRs, clearance, or resolved symptoms. The chain employs TRBV6-5 and TRBJ1-1; D remains unclear. Sequenced sample: PBMCs or T cells enriched from blood (not recorded which). This clonotype was obtained from a woman aged 30 to 39 who had recovered from COVID-19. The CDR3 nucleotides are TGTGCCAGCAGCGATCGGGGGAACACTGAAGCTTTCTTT. This sequence encodes CASSDRGNTEAFF.